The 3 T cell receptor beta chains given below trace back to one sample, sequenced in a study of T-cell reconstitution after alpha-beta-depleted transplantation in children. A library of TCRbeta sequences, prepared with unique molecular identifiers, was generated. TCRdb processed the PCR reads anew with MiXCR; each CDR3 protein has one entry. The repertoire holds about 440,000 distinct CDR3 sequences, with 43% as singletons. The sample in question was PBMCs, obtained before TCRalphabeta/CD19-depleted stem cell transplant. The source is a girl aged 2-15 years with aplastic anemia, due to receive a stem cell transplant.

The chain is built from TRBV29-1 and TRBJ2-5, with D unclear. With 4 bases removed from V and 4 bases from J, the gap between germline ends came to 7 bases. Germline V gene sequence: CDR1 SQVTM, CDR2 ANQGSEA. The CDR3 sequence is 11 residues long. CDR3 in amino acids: CSVARVETQYF. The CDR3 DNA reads TGCAGCGTTGCTCGGGTAGAGACCCAGTACTTC.

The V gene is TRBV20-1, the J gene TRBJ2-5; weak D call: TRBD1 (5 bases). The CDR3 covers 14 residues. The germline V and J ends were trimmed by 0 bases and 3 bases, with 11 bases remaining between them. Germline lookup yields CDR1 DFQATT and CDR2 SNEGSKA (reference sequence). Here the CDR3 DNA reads TGCAGTGCTAGAGATTGGACACCAGAAGAGACCCAGTACTTC. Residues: CSARDWTPEETQYF.

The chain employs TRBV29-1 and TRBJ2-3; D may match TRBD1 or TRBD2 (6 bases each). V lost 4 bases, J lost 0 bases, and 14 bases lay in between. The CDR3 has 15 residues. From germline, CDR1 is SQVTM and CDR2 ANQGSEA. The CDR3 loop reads CSVAYREVSTDTQYF. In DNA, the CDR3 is TGCAGCGTTGCCTACAGGGAGGTTAGCACAGATACGCAGTATTTT.